The clone carrying this T cell receptor (beta chain) was found once. V lost 2 bases, J lost 4 bases, and 8 bases stayed unmatched. Germline V gene data show CDR1 as KGHSH and CDR2 as LQKENI. The CDR3 runs to 16 residues. The entry originates in a study of blood T cell repertoires in COVID-19. Whole-study context: Nucleic acid was either cDNA or gDNA, and it came from T cells, B-cell-depleted T cells, or PBMCs.

In assigning cohorts, the study relied on participant-reported clinical history. Recovered status applied to Cohort 3 donors who had two consecutive negative PCRs. It also applied to those with clearance or with symptom resolution. Some clones are missing from TCRdb's copy, which holds only in-frame ones; the method was immunoSEQ multiplex PCR. The top ten hold 6.2% of the sample, which has about 180,000 clones, more than 70% seen once. J is TRBJ2-3 and V is TRBV18; 8 bases align to TRBD1. The TCR originated in a man aged 40-50 years who had recovered from COVID-19. The specimen was PBMCs or T cells enriched from blood (not recorded which). This chain's CDR3 is CASSPLSRGQADTQYF. The CDR3 nucleotides read TGTGCCAGCTCACCATTAAGCAGGGGGCAGGCAGATACGCAGTATTTT.